The rows below give T cell receptor beta chains drawn from one sample of a study of T-cell reconstitution after alpha-beta-depleted transplantation in children. In TCRdb, the PCR reads were re-called with MiXCR into one record per CDR3 protein. This table holds roughly 220,000 distinct CDR3 sequences, approximately 8% found once. This specimen consisted of PBMCs, mostly from graft donor cells, obtained 360 days after TCRalphabeta/CD19-depleted stem cell transplant. These receptors were taken from a male patient aged 2-15 years who had a stem cell transplant for acute myeloid leukemia, so the T cells may come from the graft donor. The CDR3 runs from the conserved cysteine through the conserved F or W.

J gene,V gene,CDR3 protein
TRBJ2-5,TRBV5-1,CASSFTGPQETQYF
TRBJ1-4,TRBV5-1,CASSFDGAPEKLFF
TRBJ2-7,TRBV24-1,CATSDSPSGPKMEQYF
TRBJ2-1,TRBV3-1,CASSPPPGGLEQFF
TRBJ1-5,TRBV12-3/TRBV12-4,CASSFGQDGIGPQHF
TRBJ2-1,TRBV20-1,CSAGRGDEQFF
TRBJ2-1,TRBV5-1,CASSQSGQGYNEQFF
TRBJ1-2,TRBV4-2,CASSQPTGNYGYTF
TRBJ2-1,TRBV6-2/TRBV6-3,CASSYSKRGPRYNEQFF
TRBJ1-2,TRBV4-1,CASSQLGQVNYGYTF
TRBJ1-1,TRBV24-1,CATSDRGGDTEAFF
TRBJ2-3,TRBV4-1,CASSRPVGLAGDTQYF
TRBJ2-1,TRBV6-5,CASSYWGGQASYNEQFF
TRBJ2-5,TRBV5-1,CASSLPTGTGRKTQYF
TRBJ1-2,TRBV18,CASSRTGDGYTF
TRBJ2-2,TRBV27,CASSLSVTSGMGGELFF
TRBJ2-1,TRBV5-1,CASSLVGGVGYNEQFF
TRBJ2-5,TRBV11-2,CASSGTSGRGGETQYF
TRBJ1-1,TRBV29-1,CSVGSVRLRGAEAFF
TRBJ2-1,TRBV12-3/TRBV12-4,CASSATTGRVYNEQFF
TRBJ2-2,TRBV29-1,CSGDSTETGELFF
TRBJ2-1,TRBV9,CASSVGASSQVEQFF
TRBJ2-2,TRBV2,CASSVASPGELFF
TRBJ2-7,TRBV5-1,CASSLAASQQYF
TRBJ2-7,TRBV12-3/TRBV12-4,CASSVQGASYEQYF
TRBJ1-2,TRBV10-3,CAIRRALGYTF
TRBJ1-2,TRBV2,CASSSDSRIGTF
TRBJ1-5,TRBV5-6,CASSSQSGTGAVVGNQPQHF
TRBJ1-1,TRBV6-4,CASSGGGEAFF
TRBJ1-2,TRBV12-3/TRBV12-4,CASNPGGRLGSRGYTF
TRBJ1-1,TRBV29-1,CSVEELGGGTEAFF
TRBJ1-5,TRBV2,CASTRGGSGNQPQHF